The sequence of this T cell receptor (beta chain) was determined in a study of T cell responses to AZD1222 COVID-19 vaccine. Study-wide findings and caveats: Spike-spanning, vaccine-associated CD4 TCRs were dominant at 160-218 and 743-854. Repertoire samples came only from after the peak T cell response. Clonal diversity may have been underestimated in mostly white British donors.

Only in-frame clones appear in the TCRdb table, and some are missing; sequencing was by immunoSEQ multiplex PCR. The data hold about 90,000 clones, with around 90% observed a single time. The germline V gene has CDR1 LNHDA and CDR2 SQIVND (reference sequence). J lost 2 bases, V lost 5 bases, and 4 bases had no gene match. The length of the CDR3 is 14 residues. Turning to this clone: Its antigen is currently unknown.

The sample here was peripheral blood, taken on day 0 of MenACWY control vaccination. This chain uses TRBV19 with TRBJ1-2; 8 bases map to TRBD1. This TCR came from an adult in good health. This CDR3 reads CASSPDRANYGYTF. The CDR3 nucleotides read TGTGCCAGTAGTCCGGACAGGGCCAACTATGGCTACACCTTC.